What follows describes a single T cell receptor (beta chain). These data come from a study of OX40 agonist ivuxolimab in advanced cancers. Sequenced by immunoSEQ multiplex PCR; TCRdb stores in-frame clones only, minus some. This sample has 55,000 to 70,000 clones, with roughly 82% found just once. Trimming shortened V by 4 bases and J by 6 bases, and 13 bases separated the two germline ends. CDR1 is LNHDA and CDR2 is SQIVND in the germline V gene (reference sequence). The CDR3 has 14 residues. This TCR derives from an adult with an advanced solid tumor such as melanoma, head and neck, liver or kidney cancer. Material: CD4+ or CD8+ T cells sorted from blood, obtained in a trial of the OX40 agonist ivuxolimab. The rearrangement links TRBV19 to TRBJ1-5; D remains unclear. As DNA, the CDR3 is TGTGCCAGTAGTACCGCAGGTGGCAGTCAGCCCCAGCATTTT. It specifies CASSTAGGSQPQHF.